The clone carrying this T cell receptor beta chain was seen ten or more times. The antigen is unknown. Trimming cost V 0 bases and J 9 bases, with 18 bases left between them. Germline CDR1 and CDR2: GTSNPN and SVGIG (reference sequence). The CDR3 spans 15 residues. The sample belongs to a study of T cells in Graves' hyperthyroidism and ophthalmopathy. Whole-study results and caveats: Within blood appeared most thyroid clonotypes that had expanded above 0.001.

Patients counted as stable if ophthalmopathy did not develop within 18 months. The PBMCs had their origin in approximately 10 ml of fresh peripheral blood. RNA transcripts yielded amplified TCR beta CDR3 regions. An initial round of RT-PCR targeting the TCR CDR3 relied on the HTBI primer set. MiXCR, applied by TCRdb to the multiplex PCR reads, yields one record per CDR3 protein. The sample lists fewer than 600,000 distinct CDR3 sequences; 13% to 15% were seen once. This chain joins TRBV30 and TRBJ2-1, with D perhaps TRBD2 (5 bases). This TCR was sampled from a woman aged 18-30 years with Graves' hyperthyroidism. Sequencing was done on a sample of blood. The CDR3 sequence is CAWSVRFTVAGEQFF. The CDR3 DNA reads TGTGCCTGGAGTGTACGGTTCACAGTGGCGGGTGAGCAGTTCTTC. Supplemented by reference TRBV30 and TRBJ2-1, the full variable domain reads SQTIHQWPATLVQPVGSPLSLECTVEGTSNPNLYWYRQAAGRGLQLLFYSVGIGQISSEVPQNLSASRPQDRQFILSSKKLLLSDSGFYLCAWSVRFTVAGEQFFGPGTRLTVL.